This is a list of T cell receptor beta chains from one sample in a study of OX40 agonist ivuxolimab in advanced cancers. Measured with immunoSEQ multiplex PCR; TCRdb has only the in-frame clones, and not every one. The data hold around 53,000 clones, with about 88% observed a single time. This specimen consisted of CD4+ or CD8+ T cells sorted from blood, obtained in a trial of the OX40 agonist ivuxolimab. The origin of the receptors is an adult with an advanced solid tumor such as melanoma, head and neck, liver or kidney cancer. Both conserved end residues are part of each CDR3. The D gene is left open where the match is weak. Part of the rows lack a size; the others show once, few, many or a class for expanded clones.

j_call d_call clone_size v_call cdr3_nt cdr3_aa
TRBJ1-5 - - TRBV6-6 TGTGCCAGCAGTAGGACGGGGAGCAATCAGCCCCAGCATTTT CASSRTGSNQPQHF
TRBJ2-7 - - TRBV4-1 TGCGCCAGCAGCCTGGGACTGCCCCGGGACCCCACAGGAACCGCTTACTTC CASSLGLPRDPTGTAYF
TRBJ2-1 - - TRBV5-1 TGCGCCAGCAGCTTGGATGTAGCGGAGAACCGCGAGCAGTTCTTC CASSLDVAENREQFF
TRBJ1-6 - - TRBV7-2 TGTGCCAGCAGCTACACCCTCGGCCCTAGGAATTCACCCCTCCACTTT CASSYTLGPRNSPLHF
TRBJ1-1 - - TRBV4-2 TGTGCCAGCAGCCAAGATCTGGGGAACACTGAAGCTTTCTTT CASSQDLGNTEAFF
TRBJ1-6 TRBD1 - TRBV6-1 TGTGCCAGCACGGGACAGGGTAATTCACCCCTCCACTTT CASTGQGNSPLHF
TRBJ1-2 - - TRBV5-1 TGCGCCAGCAGCTTGGAGTATGGTCAGAGGACAAATCATAACTATGGCTACACCTTC CASSLEYGQRTNHNYGYTF
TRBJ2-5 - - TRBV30 TGTGCCTGGAGTCAATGGATAGAGACCCAGTACTTC CAWSQWIETQYF
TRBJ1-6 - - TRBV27 TGTGCCAGCAGTGGGTGGAGCTCCTATAATTCACCCCTCCACTTT CASSGWSSYNSPLHF
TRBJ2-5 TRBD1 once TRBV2 TGTGCCAGCAGTATGGACAGGGGTAAAGAGACCCAGTACTTC CASSMDRGKETQYF
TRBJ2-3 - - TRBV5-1 TGCGCCAGCAGCTTGGTAGGGGATAGCACAGATACGCAGTATTTT CASSLVGDSTDTQYF
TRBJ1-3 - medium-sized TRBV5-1 TGCGCCAGCAGCTTGGATGTGGAGGACACCATATATTTT CASSLDVEDTIYF
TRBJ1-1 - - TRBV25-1 TGTGCCAGCAGTGAGGTCCTAAACACTGAAGCTTTCTTT CASSEVLNTEAFF
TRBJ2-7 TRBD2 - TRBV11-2 TGTGCCAGCAGCTCTAGCGGCCTAGCGGGTCGGTCCTACGAGCAGTACTTC CASSSSGLAGRSYEQYF
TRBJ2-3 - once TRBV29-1 TGCAGCGTGCGCATCACAGATACGCAGTATTTT CSVRITDTQYF
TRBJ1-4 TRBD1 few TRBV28 TGTGCCAGCACTCCAGGGGGCGTCGGGGAAAAACTGTTTTTT CASTPGGVGEKLFF
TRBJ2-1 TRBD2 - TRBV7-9 TGTGCCAGCAGCCCCCGACTAGCGGGAGGGGTGAGCTCCTACAATGAGCAGTTCTTC CASSPRLAGGVSSYNEQFF
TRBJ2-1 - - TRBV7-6 TGTGCCAGCAGCGCCGGGGGCGGATACAATGAGCAGTTCTTC CASSAGGGYNEQFF
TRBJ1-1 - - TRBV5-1 TGCGCCAGCAGCCTCCTGGGGGGGAGCACTGAAGCTTTCTTT CASSLLGGSTEAFF
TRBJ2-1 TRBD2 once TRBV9 TGTGCCAGCAGCTACAACCCTGGGCTAGCGGGCAACAATGAGCAGTTCTTC CASSYNPGLAGNNEQFF
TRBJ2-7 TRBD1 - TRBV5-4 TGTGCCAGCAGCTCGGGACAGAACTCCTACGAGCAGTACTTC CASSSGQNSYEQYF
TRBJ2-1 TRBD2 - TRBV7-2 TGTGCCAGCAGCTTAGACACGGGACTAGACTACAATGAGCAGTTCTTC CASSLDTGLDYNEQFF
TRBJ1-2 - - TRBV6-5 TGTGCCAGCAGTTATTCCCCACATTCGGGCGGGGGCTACACCTTC CASSYSPHSGGGYTF
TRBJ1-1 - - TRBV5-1 TGCGCCAGCAGCCCGAGGGCAGGAAACACTGAAGCTTTCTTT CASSPRAGNTEAFF
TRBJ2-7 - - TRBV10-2 TGCGCCAGCAGGAGGGCCCTCAGTAACTACGAGCAGTACTTC CASRRALSNYEQYF
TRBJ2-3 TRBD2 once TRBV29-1 TGCAGCGTAGTTAGCGGGAGGGCCGACACAGATACGCAGTATTTT CSVVSGRADTDTQYF
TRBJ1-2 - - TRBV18 TGTGCCAGCTCACGGGGACCAGCCGATACAGGCGGCGACTACACCTTC CASSRGPADTGGDYTF
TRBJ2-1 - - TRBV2 TGTGCCAGCAGTGATATTAGCGTTTACAATGAGCAGTTCTTC CASSDISVYNEQFF
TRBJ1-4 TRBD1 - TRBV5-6 TGTGCCAGCAGCTTGGTGGGACAGCATAATGAAAAACTGTTTTTT CASSLVGQHNEKLFF
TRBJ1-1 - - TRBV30 TGTGCCTGGAGTGTAAGGCGCAGCCTAGAAGCTTTCTTT CAWSVRRSLEAFF
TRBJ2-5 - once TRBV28 TGTGCCAGCAGTTCCAGCGGGGAGACCCAGTACTTC CASSSSGETQYF
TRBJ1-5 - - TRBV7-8 TGTGCCAGCAGCTTAGCGAATAGCAATCAGCCCCAGCATTTT CASSLANSNQPQHF
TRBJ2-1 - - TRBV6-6 TGTGCCAGCAGTTACGTGCAGGGAAGGTTCAATGAGCAGTTCTTC CASSYVQGRFNEQFF
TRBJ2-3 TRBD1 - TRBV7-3 TGTGCCAGCAGCTTGACAGGGGGGACCACAGATACGCAGTATTTT CASSLTGGTTDTQYF
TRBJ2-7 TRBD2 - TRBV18 TGTGCCAGCTCCCCCGGACTAGCGGGAGACCGCTACGAGCAGTACTTC CASSPGLAGDRYEQYF
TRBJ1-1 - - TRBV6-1 TGTGCCAGCAGTGTAAGCGGCACTGAAGCTTTCTTT CASSVSGTEAFF
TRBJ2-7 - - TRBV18 TGTGCCAGCTCCCCTCTCAAAAGCAGCTCCTACGAGCAGTACTTC CASSPLKSSSYEQYF
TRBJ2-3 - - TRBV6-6 TGTGCCAGCAGTTACTCTGAGAGAGACAACACAGATACGCAGTATTTT CASSYSERDNTDTQYF
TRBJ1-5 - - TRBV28 TGTGCCAGCAGTAAGACAGGATACAATCAGCCCCAGCATTTT CASSKTGYNQPQHF
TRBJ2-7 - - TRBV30 TGTGCCTGGAGTTTCCTCTCCTACGAGCAGTACTTC CAWSFLSYEQYF
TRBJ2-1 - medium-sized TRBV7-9 TGTGCCAGCAGCTTAGCGAGGGAGCAGTTCTTC CASSLAREQFF
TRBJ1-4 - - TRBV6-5 TGTGCGTCGGGGGGGAGAAGTAATGAAAAACTGTTTTTT CASGGRSNEKLFF
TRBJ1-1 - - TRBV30 TGTGCCTGGAGTGTAAGGGTGGGCACTGAAGCTTTCTTT CAWSVRVGTEAFF
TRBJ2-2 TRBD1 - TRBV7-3 TGTGCCAGCAGCTTCAGTCGGACAGGGCGGACCGGGGAGCTGTTTTTT CASSFSRTGRTGELFF
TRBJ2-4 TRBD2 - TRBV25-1 TGTGCCAGCAGTGAAACTCGCGGGAGTCTTCAGTACTTC CASSETRGSLQYF
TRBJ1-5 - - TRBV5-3 TGTGCCAGAAGGCCCAATACTTATCAGCCCCAGCATTTT CARRPNTYQPQHF
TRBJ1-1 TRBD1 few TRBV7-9 TGTGCCAGCAGCCAAACAGGGGGCACTGAAGCTTTCTTT CASSQTGGTEAFF
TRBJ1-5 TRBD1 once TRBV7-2 TGTGCCAGCAGCCCTCCGGGGACAGGGGATCAGCCCCAGCATTTT CASSPPGTGDQPQHF
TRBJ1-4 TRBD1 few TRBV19 TGTGCCAGTACCACCGGGACAGGTCAGACCGCAACTAATGAAAAACTGTTTTTT CASTTGTGQTATNEKLFF
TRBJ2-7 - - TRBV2 TGTGCCAGCCTCCGTCAAACGGGTGACGAGCAGTACTTC CASLRQTGDEQYF
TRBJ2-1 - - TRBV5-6 TGTGCCAGCAGCTTGGAGGGTACGGATGAGCAGTTCTTC CASSLEGTDEQFF
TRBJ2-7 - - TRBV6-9 TGTGCCAGCAGTGAGAGCAATCGGGACGAGCAGTACTTC CASSESNRDEQYF
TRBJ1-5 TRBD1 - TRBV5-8 TGTGCCAGCAGCTTTGTGGGTCAGGGGGCCAATCAGCCCCAGCATTTT CASSFVGQGANQPQHF
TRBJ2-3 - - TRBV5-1 TGCGCCAGCAGCTCCCGGATCGACACAGATACGCAGTATTTT CASSSRIDTDTQYF
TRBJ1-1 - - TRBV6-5 TGTGCCAGCAGAAAAAAGCGTGTGAACACTGAAGCTTTCTTT CASRKKRVNTEAFF